The present TCR beta chain was sequenced within a study of shared clonotypes between healthy human individuals. As defined, naive CD8 cells were CD45RO-negative and positively selected for CCR7, with terminally differentiated effector memory CD45RA+ cells excluded. Repertoires were generated with immunoSEQ multiplex PCR, while TCRdb's copy carries only in-frame clones and drops some. The table records 1.5 million to 2.5 million clones, less than 95% of them present only once. The TCR sequence derives from a man between 18 and 29 years old in good health. The sample comprised naive CD8+ T cells sorted from blood.

CDR3 sequence (DNA): TGCGCCAGCGCCCCCTTCGGGGACAGATACGACTATGGCTACACCTTC. Translation: CASAPFGDRYDYGYTF. The chain couples TRBV5-1 to TRBJ1-2; 7 bases are a match to TRBD1. After removal of 7 bases from V and 3 bases from J, the junction contained 15 bases not matched to a gene. The CDR3 has 16 residues. Germline CDR1 and CDR2: SGHRS and YFSETQ.